This T cell receptor (beta chain) comes out of a study of blood T cell repertoires in COVID-19 (dated by TCRdb to 2018 to 2020). General notes on the study: Samples covering the acute and convalescent phases of COVID-19 were provided by collaborators in the United States, Italy and Spain. Nearly every sample came with metadata listing a de-identified subject ID, COVID-19 status, age in years and sex. The prospective study material was composed of cDNA or gDNA derived from T cells, B-cell-depleted T cells, or PBMCs. Where HLA class I and class II types were available, the types were taken from metadata supplied by the sample provider, not from assay-based typing. Subjects who had been exposed to COVID-19, were actively infected with it, or had recovered from it provided the deeply sampled blood TCRbeta repertoires that made up the dataset. Samples were obtained from the ongoing ImmuneRACE study (first 160 participants) and from 1,254 subjects provided by 6 global collaborators. The repertoires were made available in a free public database intended to serve as a resource for research on the immune response to SARS-CoV-2.

The immunoSEQ Assay, a bias-controlled multiplex PCR, was used to amplify TCRbeta CDR3 regions from genomic DNA. Under the source paper's analysis protocol: Nucleated cell counts per sample were estimated from amplification of reference gene primers within the assay. To quantify the absolute abundance of each unique TCRbeta CDR3 rearrangement, sequence reads were collapsed and filtered. For each sample, productive Simpson clonality was calculated as the square root of Simpson's diversity index over productive rearrangements. The source is immuneACCESS, and TCRdb retained only in-frame sequences with V and J called. Part of the clones is not carried over; for the studies checked, unresolved V genes explain less than half of this, and the remainder is unexplained. V and J calls and clone size come straight from that table; D and trimming were deduced from the DNA. Within this sample are under 200,000 clones, with under 80% of them counted one time only. About 3% of the sample is held by the ten biggest clonotypes.

V is pared back by 5 bases and J by 11 bases, with 13 bases lying between the germline termini. The CDR3 runs 12 residues from the cysteine to the phenylalanine. The sequence is cut down to CDR3 DNA, 36 bases in frame from base 1. For CDR1 and CDR2, the germline V gene (reference sequence) lists PRHDT and FYEKMQ. The paper's findings and limits, for the study overall: The quantity of clinical and demographic metadata differed by source and by participant and was supplied without curation.

With respect to this clone: Its antigen remains unidentified. Base-call qualities are not available, and no considerably larger clone is one nucleotide away.

The collaborating institutions used their own protocols to collect whole blood in K2EDTA tubes. For TCRbeta analysis, collaborator samples were shipped as frozen whole blood, as isolated PBMCs, or as DNA extracted from either sample type. This chain is built from TRBV13 and TRBJ2-1; the D gene is perhaps TRBD1, on 6 matching bases. The sequence derives from an older man with acute or convalescent COVID-19. The sequencing input was peripheral blood. The nucleotide sequence is given as TGTGCCAGCAGCCGCGGACAGCAAAAGCAGTTCTTC. This translates into CASSRGQQKQFF.